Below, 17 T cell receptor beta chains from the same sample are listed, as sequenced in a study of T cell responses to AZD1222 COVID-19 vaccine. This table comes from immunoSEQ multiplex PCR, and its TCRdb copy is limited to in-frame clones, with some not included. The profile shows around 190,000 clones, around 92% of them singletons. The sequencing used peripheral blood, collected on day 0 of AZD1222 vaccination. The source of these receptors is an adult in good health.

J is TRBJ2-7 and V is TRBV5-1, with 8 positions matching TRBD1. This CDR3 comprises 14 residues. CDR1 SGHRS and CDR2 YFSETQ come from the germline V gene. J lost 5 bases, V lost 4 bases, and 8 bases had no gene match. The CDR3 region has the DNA TGCGCCAGCAGCCTGGGACAGGCGGCCAACGAGCAGTACTTC. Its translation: CASSLGQAANEQYF.

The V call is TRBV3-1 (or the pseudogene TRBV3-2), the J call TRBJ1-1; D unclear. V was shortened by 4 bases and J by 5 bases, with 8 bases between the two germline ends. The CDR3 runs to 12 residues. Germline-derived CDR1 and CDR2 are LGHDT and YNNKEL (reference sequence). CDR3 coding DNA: TGTGCCAGCAGCCTGTTACATACTGAAGCTTTCTTT. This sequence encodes CASSLLHTEAFF.

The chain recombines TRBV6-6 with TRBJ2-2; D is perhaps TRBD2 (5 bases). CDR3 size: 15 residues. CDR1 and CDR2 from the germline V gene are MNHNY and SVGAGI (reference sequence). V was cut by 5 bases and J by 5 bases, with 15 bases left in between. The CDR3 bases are TGTGCCAGCAGTACTAGTGTAGGAGCTACCGGGGAGCTGTTTTTT. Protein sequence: CASSTSVGATGELFF.

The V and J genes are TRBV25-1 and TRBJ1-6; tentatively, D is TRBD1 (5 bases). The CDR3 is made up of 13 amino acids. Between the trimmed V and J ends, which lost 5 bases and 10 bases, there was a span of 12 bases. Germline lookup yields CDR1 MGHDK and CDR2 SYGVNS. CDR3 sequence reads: CASSRDGGSPLHF. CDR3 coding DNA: TGTGCCAGCAGTCGGGACGGGGGATCACCCCTCCACTTT.

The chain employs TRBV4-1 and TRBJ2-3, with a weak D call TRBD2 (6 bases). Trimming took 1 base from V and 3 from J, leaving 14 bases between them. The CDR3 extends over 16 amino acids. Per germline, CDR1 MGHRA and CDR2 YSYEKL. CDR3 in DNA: TGCGCCAGCAGCCAAGTGGCCAGGACTATTACAGATACGCAGTATTTT. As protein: CASSQVARTITDTQYF.

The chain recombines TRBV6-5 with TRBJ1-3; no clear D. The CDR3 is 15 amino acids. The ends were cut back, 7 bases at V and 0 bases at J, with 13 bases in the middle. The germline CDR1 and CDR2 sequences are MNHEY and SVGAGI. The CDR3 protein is CASNIDGRSGNTIYF. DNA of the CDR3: TGTGCCAGCAATATAGACGGCCGCTCTGGAAACACCATATATTTT.

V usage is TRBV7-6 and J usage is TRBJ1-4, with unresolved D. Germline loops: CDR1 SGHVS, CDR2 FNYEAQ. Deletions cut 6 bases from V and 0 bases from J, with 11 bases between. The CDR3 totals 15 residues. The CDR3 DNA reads TGTGCCAGCAGTGGTTTCCCCTCAACTAATGAAAAACTGTTTTTT. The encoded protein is CASSGFPSTNEKLFF.

The CDR3 DNA follows: TGTGCCAGCACTGGGACATCAAATCAGCCCCAGCATTTT. This sequence encodes CASTGTSNQPQHF. The rearrangement joins TRBV2 to TRBJ1-5; D is possibly TRBD1 (6 bases). The CDR3 length is 13 residues. V lost 7 bases, J lost 4 bases, and 11 bases lay in between. Germline V gene sequence: CDR1 SNHLY, CDR2 FYNNEI.

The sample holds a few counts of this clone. The CDR3 sequence: CASSPTGMGQPQHF. The CDR3 nucleotides read TGTGCCAGCAGCCCCACAGGGATGGGGCAGCCCCAGCATTTT. V is TRBV7-9 and J is TRBJ1-5, with a weak D call TRBD1 (6 bases). CDR1 SEHNR and CDR2 FQNEAQ come from the germline V gene (reference sequence). CDR3 length equals 14 residues. Trimming removed 5 bases from V and 7 bases from J, with 15 bases in between. Combining the CDR3 with reference TRBV7-9 and TRBJ1-5 gives the whole variable domain DTGVSQNPRHKITKRGQNVTFRCDPISEHNRLYWYRQTLGQGPEFLTYFQNEAQLEKSRLLSDRFSAERPKGSFSTLEIQRTEQGDSAMYLCASSPTGMGQPQHFGDGTRLSIL.

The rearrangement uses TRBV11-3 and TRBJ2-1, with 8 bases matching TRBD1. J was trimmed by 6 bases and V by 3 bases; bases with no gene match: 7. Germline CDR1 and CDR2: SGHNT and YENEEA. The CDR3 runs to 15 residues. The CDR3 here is CASSLFGQGPNEQFF. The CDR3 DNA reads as TGTGCCAGCAGCTTGTTCGGACAGGGCCCCAATGAGCAGTTCTTC.

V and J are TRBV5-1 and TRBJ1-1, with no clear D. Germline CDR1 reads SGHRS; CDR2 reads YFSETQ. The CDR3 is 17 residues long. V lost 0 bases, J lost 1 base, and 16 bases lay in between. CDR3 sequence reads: CASSLAYGVGGNTEAFF. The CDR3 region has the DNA TGCGCCAGCAGCTTGGCCTACGGGGTTGGAGGGAACACTGAAGCTTTCTTT.

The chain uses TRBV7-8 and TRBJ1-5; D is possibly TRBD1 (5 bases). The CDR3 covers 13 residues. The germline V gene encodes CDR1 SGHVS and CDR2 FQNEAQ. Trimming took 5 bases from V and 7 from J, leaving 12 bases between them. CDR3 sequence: CASSGDDTQPQHF. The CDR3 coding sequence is TGTGCCAGCAGCGGGGACGATACCCAGCCCCAGCATTTT.

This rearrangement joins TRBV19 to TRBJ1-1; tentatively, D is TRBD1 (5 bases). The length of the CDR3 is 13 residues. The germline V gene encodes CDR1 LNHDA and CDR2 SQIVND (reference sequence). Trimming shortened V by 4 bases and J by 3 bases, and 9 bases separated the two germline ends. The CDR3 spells CASSSQGDTEAFF. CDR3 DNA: TGTGCCAGTAGTAGCCAGGGTGACACTGAAGCTTTCTTT.

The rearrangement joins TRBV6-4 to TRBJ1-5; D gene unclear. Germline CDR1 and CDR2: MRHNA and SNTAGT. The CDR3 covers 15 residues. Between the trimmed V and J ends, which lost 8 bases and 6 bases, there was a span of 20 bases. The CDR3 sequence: CASAPRGEMGQPQHF. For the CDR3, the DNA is TGTGCCAGCGCCCCCCGGGGTGAAATGGGTCAGCCCCAGCATTTT.

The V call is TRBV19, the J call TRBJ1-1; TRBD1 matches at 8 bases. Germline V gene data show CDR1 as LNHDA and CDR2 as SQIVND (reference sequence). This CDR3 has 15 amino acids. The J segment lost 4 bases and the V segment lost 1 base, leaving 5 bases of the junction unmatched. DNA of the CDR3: TGTGCCAGTAGTATAGGACAGGGGATCGGCACTGAAGCTTTCTTT. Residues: CASSIGQGIGTEAFF.

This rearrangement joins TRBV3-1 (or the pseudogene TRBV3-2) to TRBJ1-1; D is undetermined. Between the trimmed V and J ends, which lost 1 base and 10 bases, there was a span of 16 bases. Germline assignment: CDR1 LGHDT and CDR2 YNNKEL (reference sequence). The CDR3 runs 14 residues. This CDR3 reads CASSQAGQILRAFF. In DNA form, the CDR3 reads TGTGCCAGCAGCCAAGCAGGCCAAATCCTTCGAGCTTTCTTT.

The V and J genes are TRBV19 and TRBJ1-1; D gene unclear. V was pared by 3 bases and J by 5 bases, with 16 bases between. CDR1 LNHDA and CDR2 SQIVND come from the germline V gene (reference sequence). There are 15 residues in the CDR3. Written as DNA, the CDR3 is TGTGCCAGTAGTATCGCGGGGATAAGGAAGACTGAAGCTTTCTTT. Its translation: CASSIAGIRKTEAFF.